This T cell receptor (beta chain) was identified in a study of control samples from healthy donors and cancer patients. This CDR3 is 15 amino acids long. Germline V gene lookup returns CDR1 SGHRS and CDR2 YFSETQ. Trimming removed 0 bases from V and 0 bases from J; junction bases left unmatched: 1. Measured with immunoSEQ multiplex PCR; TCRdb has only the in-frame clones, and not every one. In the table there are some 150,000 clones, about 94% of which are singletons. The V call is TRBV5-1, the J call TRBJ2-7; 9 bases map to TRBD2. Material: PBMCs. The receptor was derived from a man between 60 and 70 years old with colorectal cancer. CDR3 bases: TGCGCCAGCAGCTTGGTACTAGCGGGCTCCTACGAGCAGTACTTC. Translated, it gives CASSLVLAGSYEQYF.